These T cell receptor beta chains were read from a single sample in a study of identical twins. TCRdb recomputed calls from the 5' RACE reads with MiXCR, one row per CDR3 protein. The data contain hundreds of thousands of distinct CDR3 sequences, around 8.6% of them seen just once; the ten biggest clones take up more than 0.75%. In addition, the sample was reused for a study of yellow fever vaccine responses in identical twins.

The sample consisted of PBMCs. Receptors were obtained from a woman under 30 in good health. The CDR3 runs from the conserved cysteine through the conserved F or W. A D gene is named only where the DNA matches it firmly. Size tells how often a clone was seen (once, few, many) or the class of an expanded clone, and some rows leave it out.

length,J,V,D,size,CDR3,DNA
15,TRBJ2-7,TRBV7-2,NA,NA,CASSLEPGSLYEQYF,TGTGCCAGCAGCTTGGAACCCGGGAGTCTGTACGAGCAGTACTTC
16,TRBJ2-5,TRBV7-2,TRBD1,NA,CASSLTISGGGETQYF,TGTGCCAGCAGCCTCACCATATCAGGGGGCGGCGAGACCCAGTACTTC
14,TRBJ2-2,TRBV29-1,NA,few,CSVELGKGTGELFF,TGCAGCGTTGAGTTAGGAAAGGGGACCGGGGAGCTGTTTTTT
19,TRBJ2-7,TRBV7-6,NA,few,CASSLAVGGTQINSYEQYF,TGTGCCAGCAGCTTAGCAGTCGGGGGAACCCAAATCAACTCCTACGAGCAGTACTTC
16,TRBJ2-2,TRBV6-2/TRBV6-3,NA,few,CASSYFPDYHTGELFF,TGTGCCAGCAGTTATTTCCCGGACTACCACACCGGGGAGCTGTTTTTT
12,TRBJ2-1,TRBV7-2,TRBD2,NA,CASSYSGEGQFF,TGTGCCAGCAGTTACAGCGGGGAGGGGCAGTTCTTC
17,TRBJ2-1,TRBV5-1,TRBD2,NA,CASSLGGSGGSYNEQFF,TGCGCCAGCAGCTTGGGGGGTAGCGGGGGATCCTACAATGAGCAGTTCTTC
19,TRBJ2-3,TRBV7-3,TRBD2,NA,CTRSPRTSGRAWSTDTQYF,TGTACCCGCAGTCCCCGGACTAGCGGGAGGGCCTGGAGCACAGATACGCAGTATTTT
17,TRBJ2-7,TRBV12-3/TRBV12-4,NA,few,CASTGHPGQKSTYEQYF,TGTGCCAGCACCGGACATCCCGGACAGAAAAGCACCTACGAGCAGTACTTC
15,TRBJ2-7,TRBV9,NA,many,CASSVGGTSSYEQYF,TGTGCCAGCAGCGTAGGCGGTACCAGCTCCTACGAGCAGTACTTC
12,TRBJ2-1,TRBV12-3/TRBV12-4,NA,NA,CASNLGRNEQFF,TGTGCCAGCAATTTGGGGAGAAATGAGCAGTTCTTC
15,TRBJ2-7,TRBV28,TRBD1,few,CASSLYDRGSYEQYF,TGTGCCAGCAGTTTATACGACAGGGGGTCATACGAGCAGTACTTC
14,TRBJ2-7,TRBV7-2,NA,NA,CASSFSGFLYEQYF,TGTGCCAGCAGCTTCTCAGGGTTTCTCTACGAGCAGTACTTC
18,TRBJ2-3,TRBV3-1,TRBD2,NA,CASSLRTSGVTSTDTQYF,TGTGCCAGCAGCCTTCGGACTAGCGGGGTTACTAGCACAGATACGCAGTATTTT
17,TRBJ2-6,TRBV7-9,TRBD1,NA,CASSSDRVFAGANVLTF,TGTGCCAGCAGCTCTGACAGGGTCTTCGCTGGGGCCAACGTCCTGACTTTC
15,TRBJ2-7,TRBV5-6,NA,NA,CASSLYVGGGGEQYF,TGTGCCAGCAGCCTCTACGTAGGAGGGGGCGGCGAGCAGTACTTC
16,TRBJ2-1,TRBV18,TRBD2,few,CASSPFGRELHNEQFF,TGTGCCAGCTCACCGTTCGGGCGGGAGTTACACAATGAGCAGTTCTTC
15,TRBJ2-1,TRBV5-1,TRBD2,NA,CASSSLAGGPREQFF,TGCGCCAGCAGCTCACTAGCGGGGGGGCCACGGGAGCAGTTCTTC
16,TRBJ2-7,TRBV18,TRBD1,NA,CASSPPRQGTSYEQYF,TGTGCCAGCTCACCACCTCGACAGGGGACAAGCTACGAGCAGTACTTC
13,TRBJ2-1,TRBV29-1,TRBD2,few,CSVVAGGNNEQFF,TGCAGCGTTGTAGCGGGAGGAAACAATGAGCAGTTCTTC
19,TRBJ1-2,TRBV7-2,TRBD1,NA,CASSLAFETGNGAGYGYTF,TGTGCCAGCAGCTTAGCGTTTGAGACAGGGAACGGGGCGGGCTATGGCTACACCTTC
12,TRBJ1-2,TRBV6-5,TRBD1,NA,CASRGQGGGYTF,TGTGCCAGCAGAGGACAGGGTGGCGGCTACACCTTC